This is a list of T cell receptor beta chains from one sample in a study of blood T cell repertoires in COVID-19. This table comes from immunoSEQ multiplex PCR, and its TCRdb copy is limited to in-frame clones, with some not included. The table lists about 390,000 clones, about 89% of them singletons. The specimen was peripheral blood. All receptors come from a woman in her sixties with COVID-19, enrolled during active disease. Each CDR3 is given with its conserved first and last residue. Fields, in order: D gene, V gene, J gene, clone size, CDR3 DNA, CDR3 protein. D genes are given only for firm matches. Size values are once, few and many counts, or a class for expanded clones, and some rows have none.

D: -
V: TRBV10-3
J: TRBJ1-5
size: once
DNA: TGTGCCATCGGGGGGAGCGGCAATCAGCCCCAGCATTTT
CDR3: CAIGGSGNQPQHF

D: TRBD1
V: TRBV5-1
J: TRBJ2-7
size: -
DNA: TGCGCCAGCAGCTTGGGACAGGGCCCTTCACACGAGCAGTACTTC
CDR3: CASSLGQGPSHEQYF

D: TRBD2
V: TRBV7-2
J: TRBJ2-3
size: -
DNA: TGTGCCAGCAGCTTTTACGGGGGGAGAGATACGCAGTATTTT
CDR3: CASSFYGGRDTQYF

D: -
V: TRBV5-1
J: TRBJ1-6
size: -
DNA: TGCGCCAGCAGCTGGACCACAGGGCCTTCACCCCTCCACTTT
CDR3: CASSWTTGPSPLHF

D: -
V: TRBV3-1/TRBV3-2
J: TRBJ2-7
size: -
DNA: TGTGCCAGCAGCTTACAGGGGGGGTCCTACGAGCAGTACTTC
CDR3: CASSLQGGSYEQYF

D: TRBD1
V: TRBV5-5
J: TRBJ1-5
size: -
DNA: TGTGCCAGCAGCTTGGGTGGGACAGGTAATCAGCCCCAGCATTTT
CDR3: CASSLGGTGNQPQHF

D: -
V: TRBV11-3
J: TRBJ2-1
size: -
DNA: TGTGCCAGCAGCTTAGGACTAAATGAGCAGTTCTTC
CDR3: CASSLGLNEQFF

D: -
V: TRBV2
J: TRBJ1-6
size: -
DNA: TGTGCCAGCAGTGTAGGCGGTACCGATTCACCCCTCCACTTT
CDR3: CASSVGGTDSPLHF

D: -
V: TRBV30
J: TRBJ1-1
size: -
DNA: TGTGCCTGGAGTGTACACCCGAACACTGAAGCTTTCTTT
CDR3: CAWSVHPNTEAFF

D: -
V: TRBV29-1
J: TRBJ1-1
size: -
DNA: TGCAGCGTCCTGCAGGGGACCTGGTACTTGAACACTGAAGCTTTCTTT
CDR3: CSVLQGTWYLNTEAFF

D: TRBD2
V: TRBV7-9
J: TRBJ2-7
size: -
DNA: TGTGCCAGCAGCCCAGCAGGACTAGGCTACGAGCAGTACTTC
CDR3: CASSPAGLGYEQYF

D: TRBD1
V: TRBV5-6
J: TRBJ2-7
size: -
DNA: TGTGCCAGCAGCTCCCTCCCCCAGACAGGGACCTACGAGCAGTACTTC
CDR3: CASSSLPQTGTYEQYF

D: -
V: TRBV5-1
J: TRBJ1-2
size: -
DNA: TGCGCCAGCAGCCCAACTGTAACGATCGGCTACACCTTC
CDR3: CASSPTVTIGYTF

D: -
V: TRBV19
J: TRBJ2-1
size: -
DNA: TGTGCCAGTAGTCCGCGATCCGCGATTTCCTACAATGAGCAGTTCTTC
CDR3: CASSPRSAISYNEQFF

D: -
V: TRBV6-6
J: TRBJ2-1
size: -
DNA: TGTGCCAGCAGTTTCACAGTGAATGAGCAGTTCTTC
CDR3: CASSFTVNEQFF

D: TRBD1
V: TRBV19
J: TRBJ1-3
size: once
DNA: TGTGCCAGTAGTATCGACAGGGGTTCCGGAAACACCATATATTTT
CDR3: CASSIDRGSGNTIYF

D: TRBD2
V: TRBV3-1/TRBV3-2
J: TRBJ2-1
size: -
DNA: TGTGCCAGCAGCCAAGACCCCGGGACTAGCGAGCAGTTCTTC
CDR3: CASSQDPGTSEQFF

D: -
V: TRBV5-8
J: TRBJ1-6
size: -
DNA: TGTGCCAGCAGCGAGAATTCACCCCTCCACTTT
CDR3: CASSENSPLHF

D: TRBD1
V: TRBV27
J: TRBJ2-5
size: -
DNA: TGTGCCAGCAGCCGACAGGGGGTAAAGACCCAGTACTTC
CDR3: CASSRQGVKTQYF

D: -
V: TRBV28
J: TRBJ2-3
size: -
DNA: TGTGCCAGCAGTTCTCCAGGGGCTGGAATGGATACGCAGTATTTT
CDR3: CASSSPGAGMDTQYF

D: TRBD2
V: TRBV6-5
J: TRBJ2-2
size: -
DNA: TGTGCCAGCAGTTACGGCGGGGGGGGCAGTACCGGGGAGCTGTTTTTT
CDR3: CASSYGGGGSTGELFF

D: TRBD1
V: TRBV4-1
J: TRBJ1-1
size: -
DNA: TGCGCCAGCAGCCAGGGGGACAGGGGGCGTACCGCTGAAGCTTTCTTT
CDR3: CASSQGDRGRTAEAFF

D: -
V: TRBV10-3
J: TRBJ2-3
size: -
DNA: TGTGCCATCAGTGAGTTCCAGCGGGGCACAGATACGCAGTATTTT
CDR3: CAISEFQRGTDTQYF

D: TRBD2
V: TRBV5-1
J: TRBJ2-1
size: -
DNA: TGCGCCAGCCAACCTTCGGGAGGGTTCCACAATGAGCAGTTCTTC
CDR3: CASQPSGGFHNEQFF

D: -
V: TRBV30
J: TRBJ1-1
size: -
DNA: TGTGCCTCAACTAATAGGCTGAACACTGAAGCTTTCTTT
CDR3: CASTNRLNTEAFF

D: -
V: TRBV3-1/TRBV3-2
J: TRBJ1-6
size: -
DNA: TGTGCCAGCAGCCAGTCCCCGGGACAATTAGGTTCACCCCTCCACTTT
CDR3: CASSQSPGQLGSPLHF

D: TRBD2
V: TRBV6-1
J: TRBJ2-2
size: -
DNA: TGTGCCAGCAGTGAAGTTGGGCTAGCGGGGCCGCCCACCGGGGAGCTGTTTTTT
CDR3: CASSEVGLAGPPTGELFF

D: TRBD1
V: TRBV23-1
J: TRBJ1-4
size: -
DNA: TGCGCCAGCAGTCTAACGGGACAGGGGGCTGAAAAACTGTTTTTT
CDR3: CASSLTGQGAEKLFF

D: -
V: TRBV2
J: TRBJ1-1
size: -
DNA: TGTGCCAGCAGTGATCTTCCAGCGGTAGAGTCTGAAGCTTTCTTT
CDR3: CASSDLPAVESEAFF

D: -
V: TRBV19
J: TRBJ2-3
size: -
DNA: TGTGCCAGTAGTATAGGGCAGACTAGCACAGATACGCAGTATTTT
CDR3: CASSIGQTSTDTQYF

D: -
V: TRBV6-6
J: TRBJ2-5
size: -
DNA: TGTGCCAGCAGTTACAGAGGGGACGGGGGGCTGGAGACCCAGTACTTC
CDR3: CASSYRGDGGLETQYF

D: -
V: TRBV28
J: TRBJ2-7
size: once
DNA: TGTGCCAGCAGCTTAAATAGTGCTAACGAGCAGTACTTC
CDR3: CASSLNSANEQYF

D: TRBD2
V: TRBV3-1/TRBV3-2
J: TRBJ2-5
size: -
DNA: TGTGCCAGCAGCCAAGCGGGACTAGCGGGGGGCCCGGGGGAGACCCAGTACTTC
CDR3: CASSQAGLAGGPGETQYF

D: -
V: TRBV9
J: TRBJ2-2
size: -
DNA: TGTGCCAGCAGCGTATATGTTACTTCGAACACCGGGGAGCTGTTTTTT
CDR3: CASSVYVTSNTGELFF

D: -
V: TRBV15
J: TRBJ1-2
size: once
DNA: TGTGCCACCAGCAGAGATGACTCCTTAGGCGGGTATGGCTACACCTTC
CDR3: CATSRDDSLGGYGYTF

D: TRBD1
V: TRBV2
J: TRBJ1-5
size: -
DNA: TGTGCCAGCAGTCGTACAGGGGTAGAGGGTCAGCCCCAGCATTTT
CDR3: CASSRTGVEGQPQHF

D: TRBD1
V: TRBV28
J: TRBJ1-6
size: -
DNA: TGTGCCAGCAGTCCGCTGACAGGGGGCATCTTCGATTCACCCCTCCACTTT
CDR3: CASSPLTGGIFDSPLHF

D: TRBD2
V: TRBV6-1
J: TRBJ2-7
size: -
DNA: TGTGCCAGCAGTGGGCCTCTAGCGGGGATTGCCTACGAGCAGTACTTC
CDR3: CASSGPLAGIAYEQYF

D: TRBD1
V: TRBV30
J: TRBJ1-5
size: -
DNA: TGTGCCTGGAGCGTAGGGGGCGCAGGCAATCAGCCCCAGCATTTT
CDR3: CAWSVGGAGNQPQHF

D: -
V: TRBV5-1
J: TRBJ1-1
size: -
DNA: TGCGCCAGCAGCCCGCGGGAAGAAGGAGTCACTGAAGCTTTCTTT
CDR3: CASSPREEGVTEAFF

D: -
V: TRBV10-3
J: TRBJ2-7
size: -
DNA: TGTGCCATCAGTGAGTCTGGGAGGACCGCCTACGAGCAGTACTTC
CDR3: CAISESGRTAYEQYF

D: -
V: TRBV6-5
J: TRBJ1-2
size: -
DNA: TGTGCCAGCACACCGGGGTCGGCGGATGGCTACACCTTC
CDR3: CASTPGSADGYTF

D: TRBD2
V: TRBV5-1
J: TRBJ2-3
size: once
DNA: TGCGCCAGCAGCACCGGGACTACCCCGGATACGCAGTATTTT
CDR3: CASSTGTTPDTQYF

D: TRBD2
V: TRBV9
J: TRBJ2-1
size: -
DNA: TGTGCCAGCAGCGTATCTAGCGGGACCTACAATGAGCAGTTCTTC
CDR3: CASSVSSGTYNEQFF

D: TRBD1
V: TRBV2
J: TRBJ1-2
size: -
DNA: TGTGCCAGCAGGGAGCCCGGACAGGCCGCTAGAGGCTATGGCTACACCTTC
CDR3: CASREPGQAARGYGYTF

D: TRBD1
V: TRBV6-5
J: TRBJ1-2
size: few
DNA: TGTGCCAGCAGAGCCGACAGGGGGGGAACTGATGGCTACACCTTC
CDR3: CASRADRGGTDGYTF

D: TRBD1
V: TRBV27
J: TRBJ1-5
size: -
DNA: TGTGCCAGCAGTTCTCAGGGGGCGCGACAGCCCCAGCATTTT
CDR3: CASSSQGARQPQHF

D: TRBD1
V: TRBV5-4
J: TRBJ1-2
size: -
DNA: TGTGCCAGCAGCTCGTGGACAGGGGAGGAGTCTCGGTACTACACCTTC
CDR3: CASSSWTGEESRYYTF

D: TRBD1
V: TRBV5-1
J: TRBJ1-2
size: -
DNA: TGCGCCAGCAGCTTGGAGGGCAGGGGGCTTTTTGGCTACACCTTC
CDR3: CASSLEGRGLFGYTF

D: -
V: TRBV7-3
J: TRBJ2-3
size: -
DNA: TGTGCCAGCAGCTTAAGGCCCAGGGGCGGAGATACGCAGTATTTT
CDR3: CASSLRPRGGDTQYF

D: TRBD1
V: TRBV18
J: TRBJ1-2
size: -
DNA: TGTGCCAGCTCACTCGCACAGGGGGAGGCCTATGGCTACACCTTC
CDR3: CASSLAQGEAYGYTF

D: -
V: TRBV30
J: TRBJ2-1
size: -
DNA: TGTGCCTGGGCCCTCAGGTGGGATGAGCAGTTCTTC
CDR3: CAWALRWDEQFF